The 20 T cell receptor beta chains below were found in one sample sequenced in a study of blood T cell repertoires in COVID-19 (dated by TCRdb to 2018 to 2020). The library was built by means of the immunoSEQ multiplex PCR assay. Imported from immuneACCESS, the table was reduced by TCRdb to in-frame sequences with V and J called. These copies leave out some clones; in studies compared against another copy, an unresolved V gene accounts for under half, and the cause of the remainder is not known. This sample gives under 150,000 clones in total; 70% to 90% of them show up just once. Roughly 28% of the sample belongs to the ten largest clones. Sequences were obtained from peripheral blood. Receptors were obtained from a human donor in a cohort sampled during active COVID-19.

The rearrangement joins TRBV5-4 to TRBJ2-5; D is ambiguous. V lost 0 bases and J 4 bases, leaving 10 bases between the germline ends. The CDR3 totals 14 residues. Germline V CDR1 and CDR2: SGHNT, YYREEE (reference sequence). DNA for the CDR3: TGTGCCAGCAGCTTGGAAAATACTCGAGAGACCCAGTACTTC. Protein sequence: CASSLENTRETQYF. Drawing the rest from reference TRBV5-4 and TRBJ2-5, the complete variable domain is ETGVTQSPTHLIKTRGQQVTLRCSSQSGHNTVSWYQQALGQGPQFIFQYYREEENGRGNFPPRFSGLQFPNYSSELNVNALELDDSALYLCASSLENTRETQYFGPGTRLLVL.

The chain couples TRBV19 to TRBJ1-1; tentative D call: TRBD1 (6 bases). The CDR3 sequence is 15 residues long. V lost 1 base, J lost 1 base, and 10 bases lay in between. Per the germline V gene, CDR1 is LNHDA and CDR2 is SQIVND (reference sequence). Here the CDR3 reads CASSIVGRGNTEAFF. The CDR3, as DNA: TGTGCCAGTAGTATAGTTGGCAGGGGGAACACTGAAGCTTTCTTT.

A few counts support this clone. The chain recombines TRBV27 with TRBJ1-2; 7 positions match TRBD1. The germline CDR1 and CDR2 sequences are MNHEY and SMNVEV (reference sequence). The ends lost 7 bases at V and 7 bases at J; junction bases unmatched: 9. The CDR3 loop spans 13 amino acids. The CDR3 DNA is TGTGCCAGCAAAATGACAGGGCTTCCTGGCTACACCTTC. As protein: CASKMTGLPGYTF.

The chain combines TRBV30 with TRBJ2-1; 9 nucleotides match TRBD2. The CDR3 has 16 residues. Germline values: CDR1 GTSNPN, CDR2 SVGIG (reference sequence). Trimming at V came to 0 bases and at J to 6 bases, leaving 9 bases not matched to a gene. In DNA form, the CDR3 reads TGTGCCTGGAGTGTAAGGGGACTAGCCCTAACCAATGAGCAGTTCTTC. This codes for CAWSVRGLALTNEQFF.

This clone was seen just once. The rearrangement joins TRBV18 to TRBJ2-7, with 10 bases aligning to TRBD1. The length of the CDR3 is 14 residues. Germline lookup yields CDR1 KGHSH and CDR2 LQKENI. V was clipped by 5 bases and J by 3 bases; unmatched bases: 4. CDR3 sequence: CASSGDRGHYEQYF. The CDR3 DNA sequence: TGTGCCAGCTCAGGGGACAGGGGACACTACGAGCAGTACTTC.

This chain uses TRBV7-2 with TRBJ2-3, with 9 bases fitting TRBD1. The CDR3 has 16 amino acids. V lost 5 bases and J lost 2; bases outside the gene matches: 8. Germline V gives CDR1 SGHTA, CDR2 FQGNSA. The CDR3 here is CASSDRDRVPTDTQYF. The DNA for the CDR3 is TGTGCCAGCAGCGACCGGGACAGGGTCCCCACAGATACGCAGTATTTT.

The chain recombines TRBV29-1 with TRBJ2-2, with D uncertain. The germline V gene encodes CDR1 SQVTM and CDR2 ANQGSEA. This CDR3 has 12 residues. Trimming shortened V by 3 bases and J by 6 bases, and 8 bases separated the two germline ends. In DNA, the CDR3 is TGCAGCGTTGACACAGCCGCCGGGGAGCTGTTTTTT. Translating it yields CSVDTAAGELFF.

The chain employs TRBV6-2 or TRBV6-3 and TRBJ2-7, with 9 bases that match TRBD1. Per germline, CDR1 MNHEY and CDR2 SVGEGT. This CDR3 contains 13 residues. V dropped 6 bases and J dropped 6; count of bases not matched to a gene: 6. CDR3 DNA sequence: TGTGCCAGCAGCCCCGGGACAGGGACCGAGCAGTACTTC. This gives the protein CASSPGTGTEQYF.

CDR3 protein: CASSVVPTGGGSGNTIYF. CDR3 nucleotides: TGTGCCAGCAGCGTAGTCCCCACAGGGGGCGGTTCTGGAAACACCATATATTTT. This chain links TRBV9 with TRBJ1-3; TRBD1 matches at 9 bases. Trimming cost V 0 bases and J 1 base; bases outside gene matches: 8. CDR3 length: 18 amino acids. CDR1 SGDLS and CDR2 YYNGEE come from the germline V gene. Full variable domain (remainder filled in from reference TRBV9 and TRBJ1-3): DSGVTQTPKHLITATGQRVTLRCSPRSGDLSVYWYQQSLDQGLQFLIQYYNGEERAKGNILERFSAQQFPDLHSELNLSSLELGDSALYFCASSVVPTGGGSGNTIYFGEGSWLTVV.

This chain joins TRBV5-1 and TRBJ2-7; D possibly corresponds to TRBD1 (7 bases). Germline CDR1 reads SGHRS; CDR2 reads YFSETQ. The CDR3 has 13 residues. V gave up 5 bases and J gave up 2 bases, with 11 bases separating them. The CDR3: CASRRDSAYEQYF. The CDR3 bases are TGCGCCAGCAGGCGGGACAGTGCCTACGAGCAGTACTTC.

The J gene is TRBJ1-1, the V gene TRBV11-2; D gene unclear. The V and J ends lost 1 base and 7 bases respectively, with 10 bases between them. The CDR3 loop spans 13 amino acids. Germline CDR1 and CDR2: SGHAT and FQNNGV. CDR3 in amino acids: CASSLARGGEAFF. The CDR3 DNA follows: TGTGCCAGCAGCTTAGCCAGAGGTGGTGAAGCTTTCTTT.

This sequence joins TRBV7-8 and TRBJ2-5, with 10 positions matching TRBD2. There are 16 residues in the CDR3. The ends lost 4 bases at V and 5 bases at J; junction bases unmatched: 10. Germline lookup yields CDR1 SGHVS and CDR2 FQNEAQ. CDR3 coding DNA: TGTGCCAGCAGCTGGGTACTAGCGGGGATATCGGAGACCCAGTACTTC. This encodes CASSWVLAGISETQYF.

The CDR3 spells CASSIVAGGIYEQYF. The CDR3 nucleotides are TGTGCCAGTAGTATAGTAGCGGGGGGGATCTACGAGCAGTACTTC. The genes are TRBV19 and TRBJ2-7, with 11 bases matching TRBD2. The CDR3 is 15 amino acids. Per the germline V gene, CDR1 is LNHDA and CDR2 is SQIVND (reference sequence). The trim removed 1 base at V and 3 bases at J, leaving 2 bases unmatched. Supplemented by reference TRBV19 and TRBJ2-7, the full variable domain reads DGGITQSPKYLFRKEGQNVTLSCEQNLNHDAMYWYRQDPGQGLRLIYYSQIVNDFQKGDIAEGYSVSREKKESFPLTVTSAQKNPTAFYLCASSIVAGGIYEQYFGPGTRLTVT.

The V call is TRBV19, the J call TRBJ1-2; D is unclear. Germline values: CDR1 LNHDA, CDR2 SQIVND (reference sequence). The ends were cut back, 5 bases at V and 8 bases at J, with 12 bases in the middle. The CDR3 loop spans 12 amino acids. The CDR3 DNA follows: TGTGCCAGTAGTCCCTGGTCTGAGGGCTACACCTTC. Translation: CASSPWSEGYTF.

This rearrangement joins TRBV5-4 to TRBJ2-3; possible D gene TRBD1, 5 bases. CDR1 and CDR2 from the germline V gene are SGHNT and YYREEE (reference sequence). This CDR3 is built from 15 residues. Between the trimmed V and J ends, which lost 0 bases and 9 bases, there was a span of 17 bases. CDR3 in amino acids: CASSLVSQGIGTQYF. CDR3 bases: TGTGCCAGCAGCTTGGTTTCCCAGGGCATCGGCACGCAGTATTTT.

In DNA form, the CDR3 reads TGTGCCAGCAGCTTGACACAGGGGGCTCCGAACACCGGGGAGCTGTTTTTT. Translation gives CASSLTQGAPNTGELFF. This chain uses TRBV7-6 with TRBJ2-2, with 9 bases identical to TRBD1. The CDR3 runs 17 residues. V gave up 3 bases and J gave up 0 bases; unmatched junction bases: 5. Looked up from germline, CDR1 is SGHVS and CDR2 is FNYEAQ.

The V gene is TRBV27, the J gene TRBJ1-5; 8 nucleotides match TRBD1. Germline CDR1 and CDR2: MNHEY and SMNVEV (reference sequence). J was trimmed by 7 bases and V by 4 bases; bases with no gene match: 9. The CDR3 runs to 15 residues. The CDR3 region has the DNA TGTGCCAGCAGTTCCCAAGCAGGGGGCAGCCAGCCCCAGCATTTT. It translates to CASSSQAGGSQPQHF.

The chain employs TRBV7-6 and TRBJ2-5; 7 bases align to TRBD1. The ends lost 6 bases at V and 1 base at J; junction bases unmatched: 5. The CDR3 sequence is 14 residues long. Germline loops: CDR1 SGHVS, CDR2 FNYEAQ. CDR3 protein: CASRRRDSQETQYF. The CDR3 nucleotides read TGTGCCAGCAGACGCCGGGACAGCCAAGAGACCCAGTACTTC.

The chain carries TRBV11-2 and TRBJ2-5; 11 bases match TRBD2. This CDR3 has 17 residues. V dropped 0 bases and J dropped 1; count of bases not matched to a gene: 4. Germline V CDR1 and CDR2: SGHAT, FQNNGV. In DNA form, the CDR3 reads TGTGCCAGCAGCTTAGAGCTAGCGGGGGGTTTCCAAGAGACCCAGTACTTC. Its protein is CASSLELAGGFQETQYF.

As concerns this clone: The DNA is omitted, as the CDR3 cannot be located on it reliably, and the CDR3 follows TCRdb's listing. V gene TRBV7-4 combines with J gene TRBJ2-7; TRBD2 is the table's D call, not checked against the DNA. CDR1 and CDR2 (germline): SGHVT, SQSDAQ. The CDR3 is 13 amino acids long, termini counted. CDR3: CASSLVGSGAAKF.